Below, 29 T cell receptor beta chains from the same sample are listed, as sequenced in a study of OX40 agonist ivuxolimab in advanced cancers. TCRdb keeps only in-frame clones here, not all; method: immunoSEQ multiplex PCR. This sample carries 75,000 to 100,000 clones, around nine tenths of them seen once, and the ten largest clones take around 0.3%. The material sequenced was CD4+ or CD8+ T cells sorted from blood, taken in a trial of the OX40 agonist ivuxolimab. The receptor source for this set is an adult with an advanced solid tumor such as melanoma, head and neck, liver or kidney cancer.

This clone was counted a few times. The gene calls are TRBV4-2 and TRBJ2-5; 13 positions agree with TRBD2. V was clipped by 1 base and J by 0 bases; unmatched bases: 8. Germline V gives CDR1 LGHNA, CDR2 YNFKEQ. This CDR3 is built from 19 residues. CDR3 coding DNA: TGTGCCAGCAGCCAAGTGAGGGGGACTAGCGGGATGTACCAAGAGACCCAGTACTTC. The encoded protein is CASSQVRGTSGMYQETQYF.

This chain connects TRBV5-1 to TRBJ2-2; TRBD2 agrees at 15 bases. The length of the CDR3 is 18 residues. Trimming took 0 bases from V and 1 from J; bases not matched to a gene: 1. Germline CDR1 SGHRS, CDR2 YFSETQ. The DNA for the CDR3 is TGCGCCAGCAGCTTGGAGGGACTAGCGGGAGGGAACACCGGGGAGCTGTTTTTT. Amino acids: CASSLEGLAGGNTGELFF.

The chain joins TRBV19 to TRBJ2-1; D possibly uses TRBD1 or TRBD2 (5 bases each). CDR1 LNHDA and CDR2 SQIVND come from the germline V gene (reference sequence). The CDR3 is made up of 15 amino acids. Trimming stripped 9 bases from V and 6 bases from J, with 21 bases between. The CDR3 protein is CASTSDGAATNEQFF. In DNA, the CDR3 is TGTGCCAGCACCTCTGACGGGGCTGCTACCAATGAGCAGTTCTTC.

The gene calls are TRBV27 and TRBJ1-3; 8 bases match TRBD1. The germline gives CDR1 MNHEY, CDR2 SMNVEV (reference sequence). There are 14 residues in the CDR3. After removal of 6 bases from V and 9 bases from J, the junction contained 10 bases not matched to a gene. The CDR3 DNA reads as TGTGCCAGCAGGATGGGGACAGGTGGGGGCACCATATATTTT. Its translation: CASRMGTGGGTIYF.

The rearrangement links TRBV6-5 to TRBJ2-5, with D possibly matching TRBD1 (5 bases). Germline V CDR1 and CDR2: MNHEY, SVGAGI. V was shortened by 2 bases and J by 5 bases, with 15 bases between the two germline ends. There are 15 residues in the CDR3. Here the CDR3 reads CASSYSAGKGETQYF. For the CDR3, the DNA is TGTGCCAGCAGTTACAGTGCAGGGAAGGGCGAGACCCAGTACTTC.

V is TRBV11-3 and J is TRBJ2-1, with 9 bases identical to TRBD1. The CDR3 has 13 residues. Trimming removed 5 bases from V and 6 bases from J; junction bases left unmatched: 2. Per germline, CDR1 SGHNT and CDR2 YENEEA. CDR3 DNA sequence: TGTGCCAGCAGCCCGGGACAGGGCAATGAGCAGTTCTTC. This codes for CASSPGQGNEQFF. Combining the CDR3 with reference TRBV11-3 and TRBJ2-1 gives the whole variable domain EAGVVQSPRYKIIEKKQPVAFWCNPISGHNTLYWYLQNLGQGPELLIRYENEEAVDDSQLPKDRFSAERLKGVDSTLKIQPAELGDSAVYLCASSPGQGNEQFFGPGTRLTVL.

Points on this clone: At one of its ends the junction is not consistent with the germline gene, which may arise from a read error. The V gene is TRBV18, the J gene TRBJ1-2; TRBD1 agrees at 7 bases. The CDR3 consists of 17 residues. Germline V gene sequence: CDR1 KGHSH, CDR2 LQKENI. CDR3 nucleotides: TGTGCCAGCTCGCCACTTAACAGGGGCGCTGCTAACTATGGCTACACCTTC. It encodes CASSPLNRGAANYGYTF.

The chain recombines TRBV9 with TRBJ2-7; maybe TRBD2 (6 bases). Germline values: CDR1 SGDLS, CDR2 YYNGEE. V dropped 3 bases and J dropped 6 bases, with 16 bases sitting between them. The CDR3 extends over 14 amino acids. The chain's CDR3 is CASSASEGRSEQYF. The DNA of the CDR3 is TGTGCCAGCAGCGCTAGCGAAGGGCGCTCCGAGCAGTACTTC.

This chain connects TRBV19 to TRBJ2-2, with 11 bases that match TRBD2. Germline V gene data show CDR1 as LNHDA and CDR2 as SQIVND (reference sequence). J lost 6 bases, V lost 6 bases, and 12 bases had no gene match. This CDR3 spans 17 amino acids. CDR3 amino acids: CASRKMGLAVGPGELFF. CDR3 in DNA: TGTGCCAGTAGAAAAATGGGACTAGCGGTGGGGCCCGGGGAGCTGTTTTTT. Supplemented by reference TRBV19 and TRBJ2-2, the full variable domain reads DGGITQSPKYLFRKEGQNVTLSCEQNLNHDAMYWYRQDPGQGLRLIYYSQIVNDFQKGDIAEGYSVSREKKESFPLTVTSAQKNPTAFYLCASRKMGLAVGPGELFFGEGSRLTVL.

V usage is TRBV5-4 and J usage is TRBJ2-1; D assignment may be TRBD1 or TRBD2 (6 bases each). V gave up 1 base and J gave up 4 bases, with 18 bases separating them. The CDR3 covers 17 residues. Looked up from germline, CDR1 is SGHNT and CDR2 is YYREEE (reference sequence). In nucleotides, the CDR3 is TGTGCCAGCAGCTTGCGGGGGACAATCCAGCGTTACAATGAGCAGTTCTTC. Protein product: CASSLRGTIQRYNEQFF.

The CDR3 here is CASSLIRQGETQYF. DNA for the CDR3: TGCGCCAGCAGCTTAATCAGACAGGGTGAGACCCAGTACTTC. The chain couples TRBV5-1 to TRBJ2-5; 7 bases fit TRBD1. This CDR3 is 14 amino acids long. CDR1 SGHRS and CDR2 YFSETQ come from the germline V gene. Losses at the gene ends were 2 bases for V and 5 bases for J; bases not matched to a gene: 6.

This chain uses TRBV19 with TRBJ2-1; 7 bases fit TRBD2. Germline V gene sequence: CDR1 LNHDA, CDR2 SQIVND (reference sequence). This CDR3 comprises 15 residues. The V segment lost 6 bases and the J segment 0 bases; nucleotides outside the gene matches: 5. CDR3 loop: CASRGLVRSYNEQFF. The CDR3 DNA reads as TGTGCCAGTAGAGGACTAGTCCGCTCCTACAATGAGCAGTTCTTC.

The DNA of the CDR3 is TGTGCCAGCTCACCGGCTAGCGGAGACAATGAGCAGTTCTTC. Translated: CASSPASGDNEQFF. This sequence joins TRBV18 and TRBJ2-1, with 7 bases fitting TRBD2. Trimming at V came to 3 bases and at J to 5 bases, leaving 4 bases not matched to a gene. The germline CDR1 and CDR2 sequences are KGHSH and LQKENI. The CDR3 has 14 residues.

The chain links TRBV6-6 to TRBJ2-7, with TRBD2 matching over 7 bases. J lost 1 base, V lost 10 bases, and 7 bases had no gene match. Germline V CDR1 and CDR2: MNHNY, SVGAGI (reference sequence). CDR3 length equals 13 residues. The CDR3 is CATRGEGSYEQYF. The DNA of the CDR3 is TGTGCCACCAGAGGGGAGGGTTCCTACGAGCAGTACTTC.

The rearrangement uses TRBV19 and TRBJ2-1; the match to TRBD2 covers 11 bases. This CDR3 comprises 15 residues. In germline, CDR1 is LNHDA, CDR2 SQIVND (reference sequence). The junction had 2 bases not matched to a gene; V was cut back by 3 bases and J by 4 bases. For the CDR3, the DNA is TGTGCCAGTAGTATCTCTAGCGGGGGGTACAATGAGCAGTTCTTC. The encoded protein is CASSISSGGYNEQFF.

This sequence joins TRBV4-3 and TRBJ2-1; no firm D call. Looked up from germline, CDR1 is LGHNA and CDR2 is YSLEER. This CDR3 is built from 15 residues. Trimming pared 0 bases from V and 6 bases from J, leaving 12 bases between. In DNA, the CDR3 is TGCGCCAGCAGCCAAGATGCGTCACGAATCAATGAGCAGTTCTTC. Its translation is CASSQDASRINEQFF.

V usage is TRBV28 and J usage is TRBJ2-3, with TRBD2 matching over 11 bases. V lost 5 bases and J lost 1; bases outside the gene matches: 8. Germline assignment: CDR1 MDHEN and CDR2 SYDVKM. CDR3 length: 17 amino acids. The CDR3 loop is CASSATGTSGRTDTQYF. The CDR3 coding sequence is TGTGCCAGCAGTGCTACAGGGACTAGCGGCCGCACAGATACGCAGTATTTT.

This clone was observed once. CDR3 region: CASSGTTGGLAADTQYF. DNA of the CDR3: TGTGCCAGTAGTGGAACGACTGGGGGACTAGCAGCAGATACGCAGTATTTT. The chain is built from TRBV19 and TRBJ2-3; 9 positions match TRBD2. Germline values: CDR1 LNHDA, CDR2 SQIVND (reference sequence). The CDR3 totals 17 residues. After removal of 5 bases from V and 4 bases from J, the junction contained 13 bases not matched to a gene.

The CDR3 sequence: CASTHLRGGYYEQYF. The CDR3 DNA is TGTGCCAGCACCCACCTACGAGGGGGCTATTACGAGCAGTACTTC. The chain combines TRBV6-5 with TRBJ2-7, with 7 nucleotides matching TRBD1. The CDR3 runs to 15 residues. CDR1 MNHEY and CDR2 SVGAGI come from the germline V gene. V shed 7 bases, J shed 4 bases, and the junction held 13 bases outside the gene matches.

Of note for this clone: This sample includes further DNA sequences coding for the same CDR3. This chain connects TRBV7-3 to TRBJ1-1; a weak D match, TRBD1 (5 bases). V was cut by 2 bases and J by 1 base, with 5 bases left in between. The CDR3 has 13 amino acids. Germline CDR1 SGHTA, CDR2 FQGTGA. The CDR3 bases are TGTGCCAGCAGCTTAGGACAGAACACTGAAGCTTTCTTT. Protein: CASSLGQNTEAFF.

The V gene is TRBV30, the J gene TRBJ2-1, with 11 nucleotides matching TRBD2. After removal of 0 bases from V and 6 bases from J, the junction contained 4 bases not matched to a gene. Germline CDR1 is GTSNPN and CDR2 is SVGIG (reference sequence). The CDR3 contains 15 residues. CDR3 in DNA: TGTGCCTGGAGTGTAGCACTAGCGGGAGTCAATGAGCAGTTCTTC. As protein: CAWSVALAGVNEQFF.

The chain carries TRBV5-4 and TRBJ1-4; the D is unclear. V was cut by 0 bases and J by 7 bases, with 13 bases left in between. Germline CDR1 is SGHNT and CDR2 is YYREEE (reference sequence). This CDR3 region has 15 residues. DNA for the CDR3: TGTGCCAGCAGCTTGGGGACCGGAAGGGCTGAAAAACTGTTTTTT. Its protein is CASSLGTGRAEKLFF.

The chain carries TRBV7-2 and TRBJ2-2, with D hard to call. Trimming took 0 bases from V and 5 from J, leaving 10 bases between them. The CDR3 spans 15 residues. Germline CDR1 is SGHTA and CDR2 is FQGNSA. The DNA of the CDR3 is TGTGCCAGCAGCTTAGCAGTGGCGGCAACCGGGGAGCTGTTTTTT. It codes for CASSLAVAATGELFF.

The chain is built from TRBV27 and TRBJ2-3; D may be TRBD2 (6 bases). With 8 bases removed from V and 7 bases from J, the gap between germline ends came to 19 bases. This CDR3 is built from 14 residues. The germline gives CDR1 MNHEY, CDR2 SMNVEV (reference sequence). This CDR3 is CASGTGMEGHTQYF. CDR3 nucleotides: TGTGCCAGCGGAACGGGGATGGAGGGTCATACGCAGTATTTT.

This chain links TRBV19 with TRBJ2-3; 10 bases fit TRBD1. This CDR3 contains 16 residues. J was trimmed by 0 bases and V by 5 bases; bases with no gene match: 5. Germline V gives CDR1 LNHDA, CDR2 SQIVND (reference sequence). The CDR3 bases are TGTGCCAGTAGTTTCCGGGACAGGGGAAGCACAGATACGCAGTATTTT. Residues: CASSFRDRGSTDTQYF.

The CDR3 protein is CSARWQELQHF. For the CDR3, the DNA is TGCAGTGCTAGATGGCAGGAGCTCCAGCATTTT. The chain joins TRBV20-1 to TRBJ1-5; D gene ambiguous. V lost 2 bases and J lost 12, with 11 bases in between. This CDR3 region has 11 residues. Germline V lookup: CDR1 DFQATT, CDR2 SNEGSKA (reference sequence).

The J gene is TRBJ1-1, the V gene TRBV6-6, with D possibly being TRBD1 (5 bases). The V gene's germline CDR1 is MNHNY and CDR2 SVGAGI (reference sequence). The CDR3 totals 14 residues. Trimming shortened V by 6 bases and J by 1 base, and 12 bases separated the two germline ends. In DNA form, the CDR3 reads TGTGCCAGCAGCCTCTACGACAGGAACACTGAAGCTTTCTTT. It encodes CASSLYDRNTEAFF.

The rearrangement joins TRBV29-1 to TRBJ2-1; no clear D. V lost 1 base, J lost 3 bases, and 25 bases lay in between. Germline CDR1 SQVTM, CDR2 ANQGSEA. The CDR3 runs to 19 residues. In DNA form, the CDR3 reads TGCAGCGTTGAAGGTCGACCCAGTAGTCTATACACCGACTACAATGAGCAGTTCTTC. Its protein product is CSVEGRPSSLYTDYNEQFF.

This clone occurred once. This chain links TRBV6-1 with TRBJ1-5; D is perhaps TRBD1 (5 bases). The V gene's germline CDR1 is MNHNS and CDR2 SASEGT. Trimming stripped 6 bases from V and 7 bases from J, with 13 bases between. The CDR3 totals 13 residues. The CDR3 nucleotides are TGTGCCAGCAGGGGAGGGGCGGGGCAGCCCCAGCATTTT. Translated, it gives CASRGGAGQPQHF.